This TCR beta chain was sequenced for a study of blood T cell repertoires in COVID-19. In the study overall: Nucleic acid was either cDNA or gDNA, and it came from T cells, B-cell-depleted T cells, or PBMCs.

TCRdb's table, derived via immunoSEQ multiplex PCR, lists solely in-frame clones and lacks some. In the table there are 150,000 to 200,000 clones, about 88% of which are singletons. Sequencing was carried out using peripheral blood. This TCR came from a woman aged 80 or over in a cohort sampled during active or convalescent COVID-19.

The CDR3 bases are TGTGCCAGCAGTATACACTATAGCAATCAGCCCCAGCATTTT. Its translation: CASSIHYSNQPQHF. The J gene is TRBJ1-5, the V gene TRBV27, with D uncertain. Trimming shortened V by 5 bases and J by 0 bases, and 8 bases separated the two germline ends. The CDR3 consists of 14 residues. The germline V gene encodes CDR1 MNHEY and CDR2 SMNVEV (reference sequence).